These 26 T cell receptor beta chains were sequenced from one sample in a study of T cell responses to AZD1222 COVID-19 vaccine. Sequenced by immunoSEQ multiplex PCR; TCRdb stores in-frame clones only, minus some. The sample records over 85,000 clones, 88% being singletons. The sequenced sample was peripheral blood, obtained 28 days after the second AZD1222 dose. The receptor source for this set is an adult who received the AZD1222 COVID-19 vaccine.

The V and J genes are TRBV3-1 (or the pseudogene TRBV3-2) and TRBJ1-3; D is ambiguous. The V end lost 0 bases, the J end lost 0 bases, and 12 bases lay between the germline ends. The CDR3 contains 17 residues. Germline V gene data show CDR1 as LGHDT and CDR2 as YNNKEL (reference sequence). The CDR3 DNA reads TGTGCCAGCAGCCAAGATCGTTTAAGGGACTCTGGAAACACCATATATTTT. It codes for CASSQDRLRDSGNTIYF.

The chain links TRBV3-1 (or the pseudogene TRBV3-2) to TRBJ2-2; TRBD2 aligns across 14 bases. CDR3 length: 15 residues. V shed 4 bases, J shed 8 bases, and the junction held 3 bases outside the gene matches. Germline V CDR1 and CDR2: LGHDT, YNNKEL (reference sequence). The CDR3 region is CASSRGTSGSGELFF. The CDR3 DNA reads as TGTGCCAGCAGCCGCGGGACTAGCGGGAGTGGGGAGCTGTTTTTT.

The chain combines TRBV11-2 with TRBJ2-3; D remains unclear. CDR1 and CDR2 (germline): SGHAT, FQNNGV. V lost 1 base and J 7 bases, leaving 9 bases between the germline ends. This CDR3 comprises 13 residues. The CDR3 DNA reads TGTGCCAGCAGCTTAGGAGGTGGCCATACGCAGTATTTT. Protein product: CASSLGGGHTQYF.

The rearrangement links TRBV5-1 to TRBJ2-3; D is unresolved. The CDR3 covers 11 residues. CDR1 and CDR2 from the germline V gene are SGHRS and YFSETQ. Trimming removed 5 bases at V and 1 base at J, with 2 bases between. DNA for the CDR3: TGCGCCAGCAGGGGCACAGATACGCAGTATTTT. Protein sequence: CASRGTDTQYF.

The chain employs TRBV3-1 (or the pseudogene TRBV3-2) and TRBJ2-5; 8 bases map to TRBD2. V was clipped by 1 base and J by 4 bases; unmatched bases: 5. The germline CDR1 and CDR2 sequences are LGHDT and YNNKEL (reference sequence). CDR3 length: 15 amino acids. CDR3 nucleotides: TGTGCCAGCAGCCAAGCCAGCGGGAGAAGAGAGACCCAGTACTTC. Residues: CASSQASGRRETQYF.

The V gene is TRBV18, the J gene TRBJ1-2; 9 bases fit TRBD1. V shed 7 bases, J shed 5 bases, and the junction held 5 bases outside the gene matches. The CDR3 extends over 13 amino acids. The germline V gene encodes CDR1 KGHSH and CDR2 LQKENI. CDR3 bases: TGTGCCAGCTTCGGACAGGGGTTATATGGCTACACCTTC. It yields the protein CASFGQGLYGYTF. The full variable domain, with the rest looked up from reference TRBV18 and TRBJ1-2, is NAGVMQNPRHLVRRRGQEARLRCSPMKGHSHVYWYRQLPEEGLKFMVYLQKENIIDESGMPKERFSAEFPKEGPSILRIQQVVRGDSAAYFCASFGQGLYGYTFGSGTRLTVV.

The CDR3 spells CASSVGLADYEQYF. DNA of the CDR3: TGTGCCAGCAGCGTAGGACTAGCGGACTACGAGCAGTACTTC. The gene calls are TRBV9 and TRBJ2-7, with 9 bases aligning to TRBD2. In germline, CDR1 is SGDLS, CDR2 YYNGEE. This CDR3 is 14 amino acids long. J lost 3 bases, V lost 0 bases, and 1 base had no gene match.

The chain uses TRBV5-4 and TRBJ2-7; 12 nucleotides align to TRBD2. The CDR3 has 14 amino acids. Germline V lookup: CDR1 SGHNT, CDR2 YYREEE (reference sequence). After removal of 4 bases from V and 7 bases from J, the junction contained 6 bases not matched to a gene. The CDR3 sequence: CASSRLAGVREQYF. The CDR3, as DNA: TGTGCCAGCAGCCGACTAGCGGGAGTTCGGGAGCAGTACTTC. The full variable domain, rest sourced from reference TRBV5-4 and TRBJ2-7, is ETGVTQSPTHLIKTRGQQVTLRCSSQSGHNTVSWYQQALGQGPQFIFQYYREEENGRGNFPPRFSGLQFPNYSSELNVNALELDDSALYLCASSRLAGVREQYFGPGTRLTVT.

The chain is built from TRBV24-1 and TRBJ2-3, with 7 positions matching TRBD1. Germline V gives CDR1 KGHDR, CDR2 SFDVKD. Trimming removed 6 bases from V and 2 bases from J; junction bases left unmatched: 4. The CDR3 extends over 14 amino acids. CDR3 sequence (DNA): TGTGCCACCAGTCACAGGGGCCCCACAGATACGCAGTATTTT. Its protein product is CATSHRGPTDTQYF.

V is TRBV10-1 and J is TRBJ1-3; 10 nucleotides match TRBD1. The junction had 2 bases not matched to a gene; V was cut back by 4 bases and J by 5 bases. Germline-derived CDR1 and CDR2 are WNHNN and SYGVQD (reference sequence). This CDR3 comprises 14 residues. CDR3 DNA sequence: TGCGCCAGCAGTGGACAGGGGGCGAGAAACACCATATATTTT. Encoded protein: CASSGQGARNTIYF.

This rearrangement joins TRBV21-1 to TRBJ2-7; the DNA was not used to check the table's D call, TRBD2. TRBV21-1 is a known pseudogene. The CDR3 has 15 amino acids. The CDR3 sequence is CASSKDVGGDYEQYF. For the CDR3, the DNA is TGTGCCAGCAGCAAAGATGTCGGGGGGGACTACGAGCAGTACTTC.

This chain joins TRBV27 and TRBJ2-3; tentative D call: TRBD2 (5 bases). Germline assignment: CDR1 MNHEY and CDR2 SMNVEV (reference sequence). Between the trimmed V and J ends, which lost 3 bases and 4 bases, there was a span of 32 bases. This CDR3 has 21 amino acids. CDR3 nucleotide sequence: TGTGCCAGCAGTTTCGGGTGGCGGCTAGCCGACGACCGTCTTGTCCCAGATACGCAGTATTTT. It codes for CASSFGWRLADDRLVPDTQYF.

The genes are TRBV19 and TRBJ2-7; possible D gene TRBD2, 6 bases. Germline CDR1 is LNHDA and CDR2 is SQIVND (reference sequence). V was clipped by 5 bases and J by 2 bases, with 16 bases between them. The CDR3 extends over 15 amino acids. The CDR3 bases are TGTGCCAGTAGTGTGGGACTGTACAGGCCCTACGAGCAGTACTTC. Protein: CASSVGLYRPYEQYF.

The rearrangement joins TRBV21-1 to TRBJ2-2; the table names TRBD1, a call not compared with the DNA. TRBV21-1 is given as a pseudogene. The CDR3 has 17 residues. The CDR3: CASSPLGAIGGAGELFF. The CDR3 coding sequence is TGTGCCAGCAGCCCCCTTGGGGCTATCGGTGGGGCCGGGGAGCTGTTTTTT.

Here the CDR3 reads CASSDPLDRPITNQPQHF. The CDR3, as DNA: TGTGCCAGCAGTGACCCCTTAGACCGCCCGATAACCAATCAGCCCCAGCATTTT. The V call is TRBV2, the J call TRBJ1-5, with no clear D. V lost 3 bases and J lost 3, with 21 bases in between. In germline, CDR1 is SNHLY, CDR2 FYNNEI. The CDR3 extends over 18 amino acids.

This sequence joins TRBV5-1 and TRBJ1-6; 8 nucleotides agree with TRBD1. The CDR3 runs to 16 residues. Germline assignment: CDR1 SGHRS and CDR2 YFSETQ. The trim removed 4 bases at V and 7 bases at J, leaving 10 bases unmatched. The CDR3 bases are TGCGCCAGCAGCCCGGACGGACAGGGATCCAATTCACCCCTCCACTTT. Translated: CASSPDGQGSNSPLHF.

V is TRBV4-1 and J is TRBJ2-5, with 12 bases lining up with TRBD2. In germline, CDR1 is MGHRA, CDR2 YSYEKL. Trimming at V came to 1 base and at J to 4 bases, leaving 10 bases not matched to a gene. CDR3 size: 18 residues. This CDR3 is CASSQGASGRAVRETQYF. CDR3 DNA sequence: TGCGCCAGCAGCCAAGGAGCTAGCGGGAGGGCCGTTAGAGAGACCCAGTACTTC.

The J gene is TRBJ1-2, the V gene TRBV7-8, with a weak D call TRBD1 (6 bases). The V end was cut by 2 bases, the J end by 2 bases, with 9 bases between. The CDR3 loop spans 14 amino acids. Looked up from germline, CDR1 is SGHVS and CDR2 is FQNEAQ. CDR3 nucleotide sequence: TGTGCCAGCAGCTTACTTCAGGGGAACTATGGCTACACCTTC. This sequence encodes CASSLLQGNYGYTF.

The CDR3 DNA sequence: TGTGCCAGCAGTCCCCAGGGTTTTGGTGGCTACACCTTC. Protein sequence: CASSPQGFGGYTF. The rearrangement joins TRBV6-5 to TRBJ1-2; maybe TRBD1 (5 bases). V gave up 5 bases and J gave up 7 bases, with 14 bases separating them. The CDR3 contains 13 residues. Looked up from germline, CDR1 is MNHEY and CDR2 is SVGAGI.

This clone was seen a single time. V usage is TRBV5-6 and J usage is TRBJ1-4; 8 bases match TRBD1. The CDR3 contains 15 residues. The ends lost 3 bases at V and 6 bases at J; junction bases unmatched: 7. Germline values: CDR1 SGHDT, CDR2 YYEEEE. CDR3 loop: CASSSSGGAYEKLFF. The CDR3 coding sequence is TGTGCCAGCAGCTCCTCAGGGGGCGCATATGAAAAACTGTTTTTT.

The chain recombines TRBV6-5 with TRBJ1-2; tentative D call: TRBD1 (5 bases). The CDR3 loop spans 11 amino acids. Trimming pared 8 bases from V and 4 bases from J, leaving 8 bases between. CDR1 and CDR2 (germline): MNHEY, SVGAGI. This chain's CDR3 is CASEGIYGYTF. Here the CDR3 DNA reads TGTGCCAGCGAGGGGATCTATGGCTACACCTTC.

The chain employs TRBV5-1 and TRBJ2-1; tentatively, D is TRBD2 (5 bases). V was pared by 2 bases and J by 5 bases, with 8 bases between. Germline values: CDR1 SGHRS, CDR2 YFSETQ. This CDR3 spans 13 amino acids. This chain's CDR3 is CASSFNSDNEQFF. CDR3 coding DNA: TGCGCCAGCAGCTTTAATAGCGACAATGAGCAGTTCTTC.

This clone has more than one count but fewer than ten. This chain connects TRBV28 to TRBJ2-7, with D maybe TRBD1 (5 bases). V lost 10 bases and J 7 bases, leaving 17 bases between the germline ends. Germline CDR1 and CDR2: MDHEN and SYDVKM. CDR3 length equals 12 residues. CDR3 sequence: CATMDTAGEQYF. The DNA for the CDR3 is TGTGCCACCATGGACACCGCCGGGGAGCAGTACTTC.

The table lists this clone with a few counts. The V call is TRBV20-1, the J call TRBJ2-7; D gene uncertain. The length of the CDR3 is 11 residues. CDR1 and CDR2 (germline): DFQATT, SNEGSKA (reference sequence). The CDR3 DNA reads TGCAGCCCAACCCAGGATTACGAGCAGTACTTC. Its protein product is CSPTQDYEQYF.

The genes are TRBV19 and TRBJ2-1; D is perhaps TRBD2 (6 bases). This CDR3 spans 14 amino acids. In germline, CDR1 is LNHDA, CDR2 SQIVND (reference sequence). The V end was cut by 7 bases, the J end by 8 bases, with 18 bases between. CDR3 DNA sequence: TGTGCCAGTACTCCTGCTGAGGGAGGCGATGAGCAGTTCTTC. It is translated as CASTPAEGGDEQFF.

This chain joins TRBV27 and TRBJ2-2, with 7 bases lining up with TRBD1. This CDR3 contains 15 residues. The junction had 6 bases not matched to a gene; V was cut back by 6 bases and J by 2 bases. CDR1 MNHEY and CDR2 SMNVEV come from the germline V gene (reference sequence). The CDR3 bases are TGTGCCAGCAGCCCCGGGACAGACAACACCGGGGAGCTGTTTTTT. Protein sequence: CASSPGTDNTGELFF.